Below, one TCR beta chain is given with its context. What it binds is not known. Repertoires were generated with immunoSEQ multiplex PCR, while TCRdb's copy carries only in-frame clones and drops some. The sample lists some 78,000 clones, 70% to 90% occurring once. CDR1 is SGHRS and CDR2 is YFSETQ in the germline V gene. The J segment lost 1 base and the V segment lost 3 bases, leaving 2 bases of the junction unmatched. The length of the CDR3 is 15 residues. This record belongs to a study of radiotherapy plus CTLA-4 blockade in lung cancer. At the level of the study: Objective responses were observed in around 17% of patients, and disease control was achieved by 31%. Study results and limitations: Following radiotherapy plus ipilimumab, tumor-derived TCR clones expanded in the blood.

The receptor comes from a human donor with non-small cell lung cancer who had stable disease on radiotherapy plus ipilimumab. The chain has TRBV5-1 and TRBJ1-3, with 9 nucleotides matching TRBD1. The sample was peripheral blood, taken from a patient treated with radiotherapy plus ipilimumab. The CDR3 loop reads CASSSTGGSGNTIYF. The CDR3 bases are TGCGCCAGCAGCTCGACAGGGGGTTCTGGAAACACCATATATTTT.